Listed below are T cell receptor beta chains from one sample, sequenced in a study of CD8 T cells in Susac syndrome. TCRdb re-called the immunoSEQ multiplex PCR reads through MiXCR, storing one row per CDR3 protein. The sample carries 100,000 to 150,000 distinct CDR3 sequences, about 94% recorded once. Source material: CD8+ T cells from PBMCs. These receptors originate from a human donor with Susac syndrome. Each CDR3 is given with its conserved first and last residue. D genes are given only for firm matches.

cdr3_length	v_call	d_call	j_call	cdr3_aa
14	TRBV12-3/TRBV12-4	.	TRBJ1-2	CASSLEDGGYGYTF
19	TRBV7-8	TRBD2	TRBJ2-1	CASSLELAGLSSSYNEQFF
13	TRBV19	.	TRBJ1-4	CASSISGNEKLFF
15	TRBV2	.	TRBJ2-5	CASSEYRDPLRTQYF
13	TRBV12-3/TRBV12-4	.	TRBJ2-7	CASSLGFSYEQYF
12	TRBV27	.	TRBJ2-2	CASSRGAGELFF
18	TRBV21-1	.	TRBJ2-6	CASSNGRTGNSGANVLTF
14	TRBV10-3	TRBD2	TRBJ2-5	CAISGEGRGETQYF
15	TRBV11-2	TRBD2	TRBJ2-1	CASRRTSGSWDEQFF
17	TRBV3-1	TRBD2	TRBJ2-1	CASSSDWGGSSYNEQFF
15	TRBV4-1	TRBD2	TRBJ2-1	CASSQESGRGNEQFF
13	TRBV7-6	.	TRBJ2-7	CASSFDSTYEQYF
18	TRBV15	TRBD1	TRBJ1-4	CATSNWGPGDREYEKLFF
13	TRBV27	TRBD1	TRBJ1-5	CASSQGAEQPQHF
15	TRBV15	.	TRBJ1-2	CATSRDIEQTYGYTF
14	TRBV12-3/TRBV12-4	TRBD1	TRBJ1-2	CASSPGQGLGGYTF
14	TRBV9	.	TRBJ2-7	CASSKGGTIYEQYF
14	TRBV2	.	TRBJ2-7	CASSERQGTREQYF
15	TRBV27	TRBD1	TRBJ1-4	CASSPVTGDGEKLFF
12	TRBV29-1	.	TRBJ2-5	CSVCWGEETQYF
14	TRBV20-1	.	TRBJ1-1	CSARDLEGITEAFF
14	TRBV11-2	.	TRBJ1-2	CASSLGGGEDGYTF
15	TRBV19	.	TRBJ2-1	CASSPGPSSYNEQFF
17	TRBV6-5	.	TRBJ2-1	CASSYPTSGSSYNEQFF
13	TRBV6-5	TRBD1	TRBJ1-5	CASSYDRVSPQHF
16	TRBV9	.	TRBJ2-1	CASSPRFMGERGEQFF
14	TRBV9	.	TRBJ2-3	CASSVGGSTDTQYF
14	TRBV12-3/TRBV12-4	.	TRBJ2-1	CASSGGPSYNEQFF
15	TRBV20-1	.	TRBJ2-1	CSASGLREFYNEQFF
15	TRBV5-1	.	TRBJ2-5	CASSSTLGGQETQYF
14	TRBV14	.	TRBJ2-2	CASSQVGSTGELFF
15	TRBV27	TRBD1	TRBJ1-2	CASSPGQGFFDGYTF
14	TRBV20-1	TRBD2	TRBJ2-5	CSVSSGRDQETQYF
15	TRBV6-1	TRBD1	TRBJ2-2	CASSVRRQGSGELFF
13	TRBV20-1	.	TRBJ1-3	CSARDPTGNTIYF
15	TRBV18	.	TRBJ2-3	CASSPPGVSPDTQYF
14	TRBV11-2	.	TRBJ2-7	CASSLDNRDYEQYF
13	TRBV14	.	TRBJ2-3	CASSQTSTDTQYF
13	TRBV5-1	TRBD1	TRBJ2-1	CASERGPGNEQFF
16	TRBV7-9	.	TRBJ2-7	CASSLNSGFSSYEQYF
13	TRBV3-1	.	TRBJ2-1	CASSHRFTHEQFF